This T cell receptor (beta chain) originates from a study of shared clonotypes between healthy human individuals (dated by TCRdb to 2020 to 2021). Turning to the overall study: The cohort included three men and a couple of women between 18 and 49 years of age. The study deeply sequenced blood TCR repertoires of roughly five healthy adults to estimate repertoire size and the extent of clonotype sharing between individuals. For each donor, CD4 naive and CD4 memory were each given three plates, CD8 naive was given two plates, and CD8 memory was given one plate. To increase sequencing depth and limit assay-specific biases, different laboratories used diverse techniques to prepare libraries and sequence TCR repertoires. Each donor's leukapheresis produced roughly between about 0.9 and 9.5 billion PBMCs. The investigation overall reported the following: Compared with non-shared clonotypes, the clonotypes found in all four sorted-subset donors had higher generation probabilities. Across a few donors, about 5.2% of naive CD4, around 3.5% of naive CD8, under 2.5% of memory CD4, and roughly 0.41% of memory CD8 clonotypes were shared. Sampling was limited to blood, and TCR repertoires in tissue likely differ from TCR repertoires in blood. Rarefaction of sorted-subset datasets indicated incomplete sequencing despite the large sequencing depth. Larger estimated clonotype richness was generally found for naive subsets than for memory subsets. Because the study included only a small number of donors, the genetic and exposure-history diversity represented was limited. Pairwise subsampling indicated that sequencing depth was expected to affect the degree of clonotype sharing among donors.

With respect to this clone: The antigen it recognizes is unknown. No per-base quality is available; no much larger clone lies one base away.

Using the deep immunoSEQ assay, TCR CDR3 regions were amplified from genomic DNA by multiplex PCR. Extracted genomic DNA from each cell subset was distributed evenly across all wells of several immunoSEQ 96-well plates, and each plate was treated as a replicate. Each replicate PCR for sorted subsets received 150 to 250 ng genomic DNA, equal to tens of thousands of T cell genomes. Purified libraries were quantified with a Qubit 3.0 fluorometer, sized on a Bioanalyzer 2100, and re-quantified with the KAPA Library Quantification kit. Every immunoSEQ 96-well plate was sequenced on a separate single-read 150-cycle Illumina NextSeq 550 flow cell. For the original study's pipeline: Because the immunoSEQ output held only junctional sequences and lacked quality scores, the filtering could not match the filtering applied to full-length reads. Sequences were annotated with PyIR, a Python wrapper for IgBLAST v1.9, using IMGT germline references to assign V/J genes and CDR3. Reads were filtered out if the reads had weak V/J assignments (E-value above 1e-6), no CDR3, stop codons, out-of-frame junctions, or ambiguous translated residues. V3J clonotypes were defined by identical inferred V gene, J gene, and CDR3 amino acid sequence. Percentage overlap between repertoires was calculated by dividing the number of shared unique clonotypes by the size of the smaller repertoire. Three approaches were used to assess repertoire richness: RTK rarefaction, the Chao1 estimator, and Recon v2.1 estimates of unobserved clonotypes. Generation probabilities for all TCRbeta clonotypes obtained by the gDNA method from a few donors were computed using OLGA. TCRdb took this table from immuneACCESS and kept in-frame rearrangements with V and J called. Such tables lack part of the clones; where checked against another copy, unresolved V genes explain under half of the gap, and the rest is unexplained. That table is the source of V, J and clone size, and D and trimming were worked out from the DNA. This sample gives 2 million to 3 million clones in total; 93% of them show up just once. 0.36% of the sample is taken by the ten largest.

The germline V gene (reference sequence) gives CDR1 as SEHNR and CDR2 as FQNEAQ. V is pared back by 5 bases and J by 2 bases, with 16 bases lying between the germline termini. The CDR3 sequence holds 15 residues, the cysteine and phenylalanine included. The DNA shown is the 45-base CDR3, in frame from base 1. The donors were healthy, HIV-negative adults who had no recently reported acute infections or vaccinations. Only Caucasian adults living in Nashville, Tennessee, USA were represented among the donors. Magnetic negative selection was used to enrich CD4+ T cells, after which naive cells were positively selected on CD45RA and the negative fraction became the memory subset. After blood collection by leukapheresis, PBMCs were isolated using Ficoll-Histopaque density gradient centrifugation and then cryopreserved in the vapor phase of liquid nitrogen. Purity and quantity of every magnetically sorted T cell population were checked by analytical flow cytometry. Genomic DNA was isolated from each sorted fraction and quantified by UV absorbance on a Nanodrop 2000c.

The clonotype was recovered from a man aged 18 to 29 in good health. Some clones in this sample may be carry-over from other donors' samples. The source material was naive CD4+ T cells from PBMCs. The label giving this sample's cell subset or site can be read as: CD45RA+ positively selected. Here the chain combines TRBV7-9 and TRBJ2-7; the D element might be TRBD1 or TRBD2, as each aligns at 5 bases. The base sequence is TGTGCCAGCAGCCTTGTAGCCGGGACCACCTACGAGCAGTACTTC. This codes for CASSLVAGTTYEQYF.